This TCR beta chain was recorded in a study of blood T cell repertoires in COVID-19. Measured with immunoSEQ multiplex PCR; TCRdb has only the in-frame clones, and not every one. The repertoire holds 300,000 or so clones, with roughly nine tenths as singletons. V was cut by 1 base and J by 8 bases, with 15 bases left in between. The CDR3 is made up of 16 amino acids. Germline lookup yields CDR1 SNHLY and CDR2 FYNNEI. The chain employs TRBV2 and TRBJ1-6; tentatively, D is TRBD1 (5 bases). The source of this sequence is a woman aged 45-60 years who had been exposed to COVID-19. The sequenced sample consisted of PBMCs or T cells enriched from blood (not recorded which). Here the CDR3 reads CASSEEAGRGYSPLHF. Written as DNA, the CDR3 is TGTGCCAGCAGTGAAGAGGCAGGGCGAGGATATTCACCCCTCCACTTT.